Below are 17 T cell receptor beta chains sequenced from a single sample in a study of T cells after yellow fever vaccination. TCRdb used MiXCR to reprocess the 5' RACE reads, holding one entry per CDR3 protein. The table shows some 350,000 distinct CDR3 sequences, with roughly 8.7% occurring only once. This specimen was PBMCs, taken on the day of the first yellow fever vaccination. Receptors were obtained from a man between 18 and 29 years old who received the YFV17D yellow fever vaccine.

In its sample, this clonotype was seen a few times. V usage is TRBV4-3 and J usage is TRBJ1-6; D might be TRBD1 (6 bases). CDR1 is LGHNA, CDR2 YSLEER, per germline. The CDR3 has 17 residues. V lost 3 bases, J lost 0 bases, and 12 bases lay in between. The DNA of the CDR3 is TGCGCCAGCAGCCAGTACAGGGTAGGCTCCTATAATTCACCCCTCCACTTT. Translation: CASSQYRVGSYNSPLHF.

This clonotype showed up just a few times. The J gene is TRBJ1-1, the V gene TRBV6-5; the D is unclear. There are 12 residues in the CDR3. Germline V gene data show CDR1 as MNHEY and CDR2 as SVGAGI. V was shortened by 5 bases and J by 5 bases, with 9 bases between the two germline ends. Here the CDR3 reads CASSAVRTEAFF. Here the CDR3 DNA reads TGTGCCAGCAGTGCCGTTAGGACTGAAGCTTTCTTT.

At least ten counts were recorded for this clonotype. The chain couples TRBV20-1 to TRBJ2-7; 15 nucleotides align to TRBD2. CDR3 length: 15 residues. V shed 3 bases and J 1 base; nucleotides not matched to a gene: 1. From germline, CDR1 is DFQATT and CDR2 SNEGSKA (reference sequence). The CDR3 spells CSASGLAGGSYEQYF. CDR3 DNA: TGCAGTGCTAGCGGACTAGCGGGGGGGTCCTACGAGCAGTACTTC.

This clonotype was found many times. The chain joins TRBV20-1 to TRBJ1-5; possibly TRBD1 for D (6 bases). In germline, CDR1 is DFQATT, CDR2 SNEGSKA (reference sequence). The CDR3 has 13 residues. V was clipped by 5 bases and J by 7 bases, with 15 bases between them. In DNA, the CDR3 is TGCAGTGCTGAGGGGGGCGGTGGGCAGCCCCAGCATTTT. Its protein is CSAEGGGGQPQHF.

This chain links TRBV7-9 with TRBJ2-4; a weak D match, TRBD2 (5 bases). The CDR3 loop spans 15 amino acids. The germline gives CDR1 SEHNR, CDR2 FQNEAQ (reference sequence). Trimming stripped 2 bases from V and 0 bases from J, with 8 bases between. CDR3 sequence reads: CASSLRGIAKNIQYF. CDR3 nucleotides: TGTGCCAGCAGCTTACGAGGGATAGCCAAAAACATTCAGTACTTC.

The chain combines TRBV20-1 with TRBJ2-3, with TRBD1 matching 8 bases. CDR1 DFQATT and CDR2 SNEGSKA come from the germline V gene (reference sequence). V was clipped by 1 base and J by 4 bases; unmatched bases: 7. There are 15 residues in the CDR3. CDR3 DNA: TGCAGTGCTAGAGCCTCGGCAGGGGGCTCAGATACGCAGTATTTT. This codes for CSARASAGGSDTQYF.

This clonotype showed up just a few times. The V gene is TRBV20-1, the J gene TRBJ2-3; 9 bases match TRBD2. Trimming cost V 6 bases and J 4 bases; bases outside gene matches: 8. The CDR3 is made up of 14 amino acids. Per germline, CDR1 DFQATT and CDR2 SNEGSKA (reference sequence). CDR3 region: CSASASGEADTQYF. CDR3 bases: TGCAGTGCCTCAGCTAGCGGGGAAGCAGATACGCAGTATTTT.

This clonotype was counted between two and nine times. The V call is TRBV4-1, the J call TRBJ2-7; 13 bases align to TRBD2. The junction had 4 bases not matched to a gene; V was cut back by 0 bases and J by 2 bases. CDR1 and CDR2 (germline): MGHRA, YSYEKL. The CDR3 length is 17 residues. The CDR3 region is CASSQDPGTSGTYEQYV. The CDR3 DNA follows: TGCGCCAGCAGCCAAGATCCCGGGACTAGCGGGACCTACGAGCAGTACGTC.

CDR3 loop: CASSFRAPNTGELFF. CDR3 in DNA: TGTGCCAGCAGCTTCCGAGCGCCGAACACCGGGGAGCTGTTTTTT. The J gene is TRBJ2-2, the V gene TRBV7-9, with no clear D. Germline V CDR1 and CDR2: SEHNR, FQNEAQ (reference sequence). The CDR3 covers 15 residues. The V gene lost 3 bases and the J gene lost 0 bases, with 8 bases spanning the gap.

This clonotype has more than one count but fewer than ten. The chain is built from TRBV5-1 and TRBJ1-2; tentatively, D is TRBD1 (5 bases). The CDR3 consists of 12 residues. V gave up 3 bases and J gave up 2 bases, with 5 bases separating them. The germline gives CDR1 SGHRS, CDR2 YFSETQ. The CDR3 nucleotides are TGCGCCAGCAGCTGGGACAACTATGGCTACACCTTC. Its protein product is CASSWDNYGYTF.

The genes are TRBV7-9 and TRBJ1-1; D gene uncertain. CDR1 and CDR2 from the germline V gene are SEHNR and FQNEAQ (reference sequence). Trimming shortened V by 4 bases and J by 0 bases, and 15 bases separated the two germline ends. The CDR3 runs to 16 residues. CDR3 DNA sequence: TGTGCCAGCAGCTCATATGGAGCAGTCTTGAACACTGAAGCTTTCTTT. It is translated as CASSSYGAVLNTEAFF.

This clonotype showed up many times. The gene calls are TRBV29-1 and TRBJ2-7, with TRBD1 identical over 9 bases. The CDR3 loop spans 15 amino acids. With V trimmed by 3 bases and J by 3 bases, 9 bases remained unmatched. Germline V lookup: CDR1 SQVTM, CDR2 ANQGSEA. CDR3 residues: CSVEKADRGNYEQYF. As DNA, the CDR3 is TGCAGCGTTGAGAAGGCGGACAGGGGTAACTACGAGCAGTACTTC.

The chain employs TRBV14 and TRBJ2-7; no reliable D call. V was trimmed by 1 base and J by 2 bases, leaving 9 bases between them. This CDR3 contains 14 residues. The germline V gene has CDR1 SGHDN and CDR2 FVKESK. The CDR3 nucleotides read TGTGCCAGCAGCCAAGGGACGCCTCCCTACGAGCAGTACTTC. It yields the protein CASSQGTPPYEQYF.

This clonotype was seen more than once but under ten times. The genes are TRBV28 and TRBJ2-7; D ambiguous. Trimming removed 5 bases at V and 9 bases at J, with 20 bases between. The CDR3 covers 14 residues. CDR1 MDHEN and CDR2 SYDVKM come from the germline V gene. The CDR3 is CASSPDDRVGWQYV. The CDR3 nucleotides are TGTGCCAGCAGTCCAGACGACCGGGTGGGTTGGCAGTACGTC.

This clonotype was observed a handful of times. J is TRBJ1-1 and V is TRBV6-5; TRBD1 agrees at 7 bases. CDR3 size: 15 residues. The trim removed 4 bases at V and 5 bases at J, leaving 10 bases unmatched. Germline CDR1 and CDR2: MNHEY and SVGAGI. CDR3 amino acids: CASSSTTGVGTEAFF. The CDR3 DNA sequence: TGTGCCAGCAGTTCCACCACAGGGGTGGGAACTGAAGCTTTCTTT.

In its sample, this clonotype was seen a few times. This chain connects TRBV18 to TRBJ1-6; 10 nucleotides line up with TRBD1. The CDR3 runs 15 residues. CDR1 is KGHSH and CDR2 is LQKENI in the germline V gene. V shed 8 bases, J shed 6 bases, and the junction held 7 bases outside the gene matches. CDR3 protein: CASTSGTGVNSPLHF. The CDR3 coding sequence is TGTGCCAGCACCAGCGGGACAGGGGTTAATTCACCCCTCCACTTT. The full variable domain, its missing parts supplied by reference TRBV18 and TRBJ1-6, is NAGVMQNPRHLVRRRGQEARLRCSPMKGHSHVYWYRQLPEEGLKFMVYLQKENIIDESGMPKERFSAEFPKEGPSILRIQQVVRGDSAAYFCASTSGTGVNSPLHFGNGTRLTVT.

This clonotype has ten or more counts. The genes are TRBV9 and TRBJ1-6; D is unresolved. CDR3 length: 12 amino acids. Germline V gene lookup returns CDR1 SGDLS and CDR2 YYNGEE. With 5 bases removed from V and 5 bases from J, the gap between germline ends came to 5 bases. The CDR3 protein is CASSPDNSPLHF. In DNA form, the CDR3 reads TGTGCCAGCAGTCCGGATAATTCACCCCTCCACTTT.